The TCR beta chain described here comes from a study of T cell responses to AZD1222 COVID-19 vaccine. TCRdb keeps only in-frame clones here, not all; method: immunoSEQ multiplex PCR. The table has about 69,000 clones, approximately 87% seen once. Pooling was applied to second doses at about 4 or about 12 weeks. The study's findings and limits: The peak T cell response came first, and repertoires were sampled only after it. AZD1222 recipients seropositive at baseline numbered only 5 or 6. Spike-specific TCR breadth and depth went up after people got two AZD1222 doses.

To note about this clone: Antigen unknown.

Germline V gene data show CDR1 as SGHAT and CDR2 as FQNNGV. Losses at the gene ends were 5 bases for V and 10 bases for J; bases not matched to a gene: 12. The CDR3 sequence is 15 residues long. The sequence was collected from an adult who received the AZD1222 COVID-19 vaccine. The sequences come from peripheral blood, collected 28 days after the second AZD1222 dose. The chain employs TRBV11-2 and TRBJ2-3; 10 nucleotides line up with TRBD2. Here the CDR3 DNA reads TGTGCCAGCAGCCCTGGGGGGGCTAGCGGGAGTTCGCAGTATTTT. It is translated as CASSPGGASGSSQYF. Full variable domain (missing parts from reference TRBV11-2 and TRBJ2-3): EAGVAQSPRYKIIEKRQSVAFWCNPISGHATLYWYQQILGQGPKLLIQFQNNGVVDDSQLPKDRFSAERLKGVDSTLKIQPAKLEDSAVYLCASSPGGASGSSQYFGPGTRLTVL.